The T cell receptor beta chain described here comes from a study of T cell responses to AZD1222 COVID-19 vaccine (dated by TCRdb to about 2021). As for the study more broadly: AZD1222 recipients whose second dose came at about 4 weeks and those whose second dose came at about 12 weeks were combined into one group, since spike-specific TCR depth and breadth did not differ between the two schedules. Enrollment into the trials was organized by age into subgroups of 18-55, 56-69 and 70-plus years, and those subgroups contained roughly 150, 30 and 60 TCR-sequenced participants, respectively. A total of over 230 trial participants underwent TCR sequencing, of whom approximately 200 had received two doses of AZD1222 and some 25 had received two doses of the MenACWY control vaccine. Broad study findings and their caveats: After two AZD1222 doses, spike-specific TCR breadth and depth were significantly higher than at day 0 and than in MenACWY recipients. CD4 TCRs associated with the vaccine covered the entire spike protein, and the dominant responses were in regions 160-218 and 743-854. Nearly half of unique spike-specific TCRs reportedly recognized epitopes outside regions mutated in the B.1.351 and B.1.1.7 variants. Conclusions about previously exposed vaccinees are limited, since just a handful of AZD1222 recipients were seropositive for SARS-CoV-2 at baseline. In the small 56-69-year group, the increase in depth fell short of significance, most likely because of low power. Because no day 14 peak-response samples were available, repertoires were characterized only after the peak T cell response. Most participants were white British and females outnumbered males, and the authors suggested that clonal diversity may have been underestimated.

The CDR3 regions of human TCRbeta chains were subjected to immunosequencing. As for the original processing: TCRs in the repertoires were compared against a reference library of SARS-CoV-2-specific TCRs that had been generated with the MIRA antigen-specificity platform. Breadth meant the fraction of unique TCRs that were SARS-CoV-2-associated, whereas depth meant the fraction of total T cells that were SARS-CoV-2-associated. Using the MIRA data, each spike-specific TCR was mapped to the spike region that the TCR reacts to and placed in a CD4 or CD8 class. Log10-transformed breadth and depth values were compared by one-way ANOVA with Sidak's multiple comparisons tests. TCRdb provides this immuneACCESS table in a form limited to in-frame rearrangements. Some clones are lacking; in checked studies, under half of them reflect an unresolved V gene, and why the rest are absent is not known. D and trimming were read from the DNA, whereas the V and J calls and clone size are those reported in that table. The sample table records about 120,000 clones; about 90% of these occur just once. The biggest ten clones account for approximately 1.5% of the sample.

This specimen's time point label, interpreted: baseline before first vaccination. Vaccinee samples were obtained from the UK trials COV001 and COV002, which included a single-blind randomized controlled phase 2/3 trial of AZD1222 (ChAdOx1 nCoV-19) in healthy adults. Trial participant PBMC samples were collected at day 0 and day 28 after the second dose for TCRbeta chain sequencing. About this clone itself: Its binding antigen is unknown. No quality values exist for individual bases; no much larger clone is one base distant.

Per the germline V gene (reference sequence), MNHEY is the CDR1 and SMNVEV is the CDR2. The CDR3 runs 14 residues from the cysteine to the phenylalanine. The read is trimmed to its CDR3 DNA, 42 bases read in frame from base 1. Trimming costs V 2 bases and J 1 base, and their ends lie 8 bases apart. Here the chain combines TRBV27 and TRBJ1-1, and TRBD1 may be the D gene, going by 5 matching bases. The sequenced sample was peripheral blood, obtained on day 0 of AZD1222 vaccination. This TCR derives from an adult in good health. The nucleotide sequence is TGTGCCAGCAGTTTACTCGGGGGGAACACTGAAGCTTTCTTT. This translates into CASSLLGGNTEAFF.